Listed below are T cell receptor beta chains from one sample, sequenced in a study of blood T cell repertoires in COVID-19. TCRdb's copy holds only in-frame clones and misses some; the assay was immunoSEQ multiplex PCR. The table lists roughly 400,000 clones, 90% of them singletons, with 0.6% in the top ten. What was sequenced was PBMCs or T cells enriched from blood (not recorded which). The receptors stem from a young man who had recovered from COVID-19. Both conserved end residues are trimmed from each CDR3. Fields, in order: J gene, V gene, CDR3 protein.

TRBJ1-3	TRBV9	ASSVEGQGPSGNTIY
TRBJ1-2	TRBV6-1	ASSEISTGVPYGYT
TRBJ1-2	TRBV12-3/TRBV12-4	ASSFQGRYGYT
TRBJ2-4	TRBV11-3	ASSLAGGSTAKNIQY
TRBJ2-3	TRBV25-1	ASSGPAGRDTQY
TRBJ1-6	TRBV2	ASSGDTYNSPLH
TRBJ2-1	TRBV7-2	ASWAGPYNEQF
TRBJ1-1	TRBV30	AWRGTLNTEAF
TRBJ1-4	TRBV7-9	ASSLGSVLDEKLF
TRBJ1-1	TRBV5-5	ASGVQDTEAF
TRBJ1-4	TRBV19	ASSQAGKLF
TRBJ1-1	TRBV4-1	ASSQGGGTGPSTEAF
TRBJ1-1	TRBV27	ASTPAGGNTEAF
TRBJ1-2	TRBV7-2	ASSLGSAGNSYT